This T cell receptor (beta chain) was documented in a study of regulatory T cells in long-lasting Graves disease listed by TCRdb under 2021. A note on the overall study: Persistent Graves' disease was defined as persistently positive TSH receptor autoantibodies together with antithyroid drug treatment for over 5 years. This study used TCR sequencing and RNA sequencing of peripheral blood to compare persistent Graves' disease patients against newly diagnosed Graves' disease patients. The study took place in China and was registered as a clinical trial. TCR sequencing covered around 13 persistent and some 20 newly diagnosed Graves' disease patients, approximately 33 samples in total. Antithyroid drugs had been taken for approximately 9.5 years on average by persistent Graves' disease patients in the clinical cohort.

Reading from cysteine to phenylalanine, the CDR3 counts 16 amino acids. Just the 48-base CDR3 DNA is kept, in frame starting at base 1. Per the germline V gene, LGHNA is the CDR1 and YNFKEQ is the CDR2. Unmatched junction bases come to 5, with V trimmed by 0 bases and J by 0 bases. Libraries were made using multiplex PCR. TCRdb records Illumina HiSeq 4000 as the sequencer. CDR3 regions were amplified by Arm-PCR with iRepertoire HTBI primers to construct TCR beta libraries. Before sequencing, the PCR products went through gel purification. The original methods were these. Gene usage analysis of CDR3 amino acid clonotypes used the 62 TRBV and 11 to 15 TRBJ segments found across samples. COPE and FqMerger were used to merge filtered high-quality paired reads into contigs. BLAST was used to align contigs to the IMGT TRBV, TRBD and TRBJ reference genes, and CDR3 was defined following IMGT. Clonotypes above 0.1% frequency were classified as highly expanded clones. Repertoire diversity was measured by Shannon entropy, and V-J evenness by the Gini coefficient. Clonotypes shared by more than one individual were considered public. TCRdb handled the public reads itself, with Q25 trimming in fastp and clone calling in MiXCR, and kept productive beta chains. When rows share a CDR3 protein, they turn into one entry using the most common DNA and genes. What appears here as the V and J calls and clone size reflects TCRdb's work, not the paper's. Here the sample has more than 350,000 distinct CDR3 sequences; 20% to 25% occur a single time. Roughly an eighth of the sample is held by the ten biggest clonotypes.

In this sample, this clonotype turned up a few times. This receptor's antigen is unknown. The record has no base qualities; no much larger clone is one base away. Overall study outcomes, separate from this receptor: TRBV28, TRBJ1-2 and TRBJ2-5 were preferentially used in persistent disease, while TRBV20-1 and TRBJ2-1 were favored in newly diagnosed disease. Only the TCR beta chain was sequenced and analyzed. The authors noted that the small sample size was a limitation that may lower accuracy. Patients with persistent disease shared more public clonotypes (around 2,500) than newly diagnosed patients did (more than 900). Because the primary lesion, thyroid tissue, could not be accessed, the study looked at peripheral blood alone. Persistent Graves' disease patients showed lower TCR Shannon entropy and fewer highly expanded clones than newly diagnosed patients, suggesting clonal expansion.

The time point label, read with the paper, signifies: persistent/refractory GD, antithyroid drugs over 5 years with positive TRAb. For both TCR sequencing and RNA sequencing, RNA was extracted from PBMCs using TRIzol. Graves' disease was diagnosed according to American Thyroid Association guidelines. Recruitment of patients was carried out at an endocrinology department in Xi'an, China. Each patient gave 7.5 to 10 milliliters of peripheral blood, collected in an EDTA anticoagulant tube. Ficoll Paque Plus density gradient separation was used to isolate PBMCs, and no further T cell sorting was performed. An Agilent 2100 Bioanalyzer and agarose gel were used to assess RNA quality, and a NanoDrop 2000 was used to measure RNA concentration.

The starting material was peripheral blood mononuclear cells (PBMCs), obtained when the disease was refractory, from a patient treated with antithyroid drugs. Recombination joined TRBV4-2 with TRBJ2-7, with 7 bases in between that match TRBD2. The TCR was taken from a female donor with Graves disease. The CDR3 region reads CASSQEATSDSYEQYF. The nucleotide sequence is given as TGTGCCAGCAGCCAAGAGGCCACTAGCGACTCCTACGAGCAGTACTTC.